This entry lists 15 T cell receptor beta chains sequenced from one sample in a study of response to subunit inactivated influenza vaccine. TCRdb called the RT-PCR reads again in MiXCR, with one record for every CDR3 protein. This sample has roughly 500,000 distinct CDR3 sequences, with around 25% found just once. These sequences were also reported in another study, on T cells expressing NK-cell markers. Per that study: With UMIs, 5'RACE template switching was used to make TCR beta cDNA.

The input for sequencing was CD4+ T cells sorted from PBMCs, taken roughly 13 days after vaccination. These receptors were obtained from a man over 45 who received an inactivated influenza vaccine.

This clonotype was detected once. The rearrangement uses TRBV7-2 and TRBJ1-2; no clear D. This CDR3 comprises 13 residues. Between the trimmed V and J ends, which lost 7 bases and 0 bases, there was a span of 9 bases. The germline CDR1 and CDR2 sequences are SGHTA and FQGNSA. CDR3 sequence (DNA): TGTGCCAGCAAAGGCTTGGCTAACTATGGCTACACCTTC. Residues: CASKGLANYGYTF.

This clonotype was found a few times. The genes are TRBV20-1 and TRBJ1-5; D not certain. The germline V and J ends were trimmed by 3 bases and 1 base, with 16 bases remaining between them. The CDR3 has 16 amino acids. Germline V gives CDR1 DFQATT, CDR2 SNEGSKA (reference sequence). Here the CDR3 reads CSARRLRALSNQPQHF. CDR3 nucleotide sequence: TGCAGTGCTAGGAGGCTTAGGGCGCTGAGCAATCAGCCCCAGCATTTT.

This sequence joins TRBV20-1 and TRBJ2-3, with 9 bases fitting TRBD1. CDR3 length: 14 residues. The germline V gene encodes CDR1 DFQATT and CDR2 SNEGSKA (reference sequence). Losses at the gene ends were 4 bases for V and 2 bases for J; bases not matched to a gene: 4. This CDR3 is CSATTGGDTDTQYF. The CDR3 coding sequence is TGCAGTGCTACCACAGGGGGCGACACAGATACGCAGTATTTT.

This chain links TRBV28 with TRBJ2-4; the match to TRBD1 covers 8 bases. Germline V gene data show CDR1 as MDHEN and CDR2 as SYDVKM. The V and J ends lost 5 bases and 0 bases, in that order; junction bases with no gene match: 15. The CDR3 length is 19 residues. CDR3 sequence (DNA): TGTGCCAGCAGTCCATGGGCAGGGGGCGGCGAACTAGCCAAAAACATTCAGTACTTC. Translated: CASSPWAGGGELAKNIQYF. Using reference TRBV28 and TRBJ2-4 for the parts outside the CDR3, the full variable domain is DVKVTQSSRYLVKRTGEKVFLECVQDMDHENMFWYRQDPGLGLRLIYFSYDVKMKEKGDIPEGYSVSREKKERFSLILESASTNQTSMYLCASSPWAGGGELAKNIQYFGAGTRLSVL.

This clonotype appeared a few times. The chain joins TRBV4-3 to TRBJ2-2, with D unclear. Germline CDR1 and CDR2: LGHNA and YSLEER. The CDR3 contains 14 residues. Trimming took off 2 bases at V and 2 bases at J, with 6 bases between the two ends. The CDR3 is CASSQTINTGELFF. CDR3 sequence (DNA): TGCGCCAGCAGCCAAACTATTAACACCGGGGAGCTGTTTTTT.

The chain carries TRBV30 and TRBJ2-2; 10 nucleotides match TRBD1. V dropped 2 bases and J dropped 7; count of bases not matched to a gene: 4. CDR3 length equals 14 residues. Germline-derived CDR1 and CDR2 are GTSNPN and SVGIG (reference sequence). The chain's CDR3 is CAWSKDRGYGELFF. CDR3 DNA sequence: TGTGCCTGGAGTAAGGACAGGGGGTACGGGGAGCTGTTTTTT.

This clonotype has more than one count but fewer than ten. The chain joins TRBV20-1 to TRBJ2-3; D is unresolved. The CDR3 consists of 13 residues. Between the trimmed V and J ends, which lost 3 bases and 6 bases, there was a span of 13 bases. Germline V CDR1 and CDR2: DFQATT, SNEGSKA (reference sequence). The CDR3 is CSASSAPRDTQYF. The DNA for the CDR3 is TGCAGTGCTAGTTCCGCGCCGAGGGATACGCAGTATTTT.

This chain uses TRBV11-2 with TRBJ2-5; no firm D call. This CDR3 contains 12 residues. Germline V gene data show CDR1 as SGHAT and CDR2 as FQNNGV. Trimming left V 5 bases short and J 5 bases short, with 9 bases between. CDR3 in amino acids: CASSQNRETQYF. CDR3 in DNA: TGTGCCAGCAGCCAGAATAGGGAGACCCAGTACTTC.

The chain uses TRBV12-3 or TRBV12-4 and TRBJ2-7; TRBD1 or TRBD2 may be the D gene (6 bases each). Trimming stripped 0 bases from V and 1 base from J, with 25 bases between. The CDR3 is 20 residues long. Written as DNA, the CDR3 is TGTGCCAGCAGTTTAGCGGGTATAGGTGTGTGGGGGGCAGTTTCCTACGAGCAGTACTTC. Translated: CASSLAGIGVWGAVSYEQYF.

The rearrangement uses TRBV7-2 and TRBJ2-5, with D uncertain. CDR3 length: 14 residues. Trimming took 0 bases from V and 5 from J, leaving 10 bases between them. Germline V gene lookup returns CDR1 SGHTA and CDR2 FQGNSA. CDR3 amino acids: CASSLASSGETQYF. CDR3 in DNA: TGTGCCAGCAGCTTAGCTAGTAGTGGGGAGACCCAGTACTTC.

The genes are TRBV2 and TRBJ2-7; the D gene could be TRBD1 or TRBD2 (6 bases each). The CDR3 has 14 residues. With 5 bases removed from V and 5 bases from J, the gap between germline ends came to 16 bases. The germline gives CDR1 SNHLY, CDR2 FYNNEI. The CDR3 loop reads CASSQERGQDEQYF. CDR3 nucleotide sequence: TGTGCCAGCAGTCAGGAACGGGGGCAGGACGAGCAGTACTTC.

The chain carries TRBV7-8 and TRBJ1-5; perhaps TRBD1 as D (5 bases). With 4 bases removed from V and 1 base from J, the gap between germline ends came to 14 bases. The V gene's germline CDR1 is SGHVS and CDR2 FQNEAQ. The CDR3 has 16 residues. The CDR3, as DNA: TGTGCCAGCAGCTCGTTATATGGGGGGAGCAATCAGCCCCAGCATTTT. Amino acid sequence: CASSSLYGGSNQPQHF.

This clonotype was counted at least ten times. V is TRBV12-3 or TRBV12-4 and J is TRBJ2-1; no clear D. This CDR3 is 13 amino acids long. The ends were cut back, 3 bases at V and 5 bases at J, with 8 bases in the middle. CDR3 amino acids: CASSFSDNNEQFF. For the CDR3, the DNA is TGTGCCAGCAGTTTCTCTGATAACAATGAGCAGTTCTTC.

This clonotype was seen a handful of times. The V gene is TRBV3-1, the J gene TRBJ1-5; D gene unclear. V lost 0 bases and J 7 bases, leaving 7 bases between the germline ends. The germline gives CDR1 LGHDT, CDR2 YNNKEL (reference sequence). The CDR3 runs to 13 residues. The CDR3 loop is CASSQDVGQPQHF. The DNA of the CDR3 is TGTGCCAGCAGCCAAGATGTGGGACAGCCCCAGCATTTT.

The chain carries TRBV12-3 or TRBV12-4 and TRBJ1-4, with D possibly being TRBD1 (5 bases). The CDR3 covers 16 residues. V lost 5 bases and J lost 2, with 15 bases in between. The CDR3 spells CASSPPGGGTNEKLFF. Here the CDR3 DNA reads TGTGCCAGCAGTCCCCCGGGGGGAGGCACTAATGAAAAACTGTTTTTT.